One sample yielded the 25 T cell receptor beta chains listed below, sequenced in a study of Graves' ophthalmopathy and Graves' hyperthyroidism. As the template, RNA transcripts were used to amplify TCR beta CDR3 regions. RT-PCR with HTBI primers came first, then second-round multiplex PCR. TCRdb processed the multiplex PCR reads anew with MiXCR; each CDR3 protein has one entry. Of fewer than 650,000 distinct CDR3 sequences listed, around a fifth are singletons. The sequencing sample was made of peripheral blood. Every receptor here comes from a woman in her late teens or twenties with stable Graves' hyperthyroidism. Some clones in this sample may be carry-over from other donors' samples.

Many counts were recorded for this clonotype. The chain combines TRBV6-6 with TRBJ2-6; D is perhaps TRBD1 (6 bases). V was clipped by 6 bases and J by 0 bases, with 12 bases between them. Germline assignment: CDR1 MNHNY and CDR2 SVGAGI (reference sequence). CDR3 length equals 16 residues. This chain's CDR3 is CASRPTGGSGANVLTF. CDR3 coding DNA: TGTGCCAGCAGACCGACAGGCGGCTCTGGGGCCAACGTCCTGACTTTC.

A single count supports this clonotype. The V call is TRBV7-6, the J call TRBJ1-6; 9 nucleotides align to TRBD1. Germline loops: CDR1 SGHVS, CDR2 FNYEAQ. The junction had 7 bases not matched to a gene; V was cut back by 4 bases and J by 15 bases. The CDR3 length is 13 residues. CDR3 in DNA: TGTGCCAGCAGCTCGGGACAGGGATACGACCTCCACTTT. Amino acid sequence: CASSSGQGYDLHF.

This clonotype appeared a few times. J is TRBJ1-2 and V is TRBV18; no reliable D call. Germline assignment: CDR1 KGHSH and CDR2 LQKENI. V dropped 0 bases and J dropped 1 base, with 3 bases sitting between them. There are 13 residues in the CDR3. The CDR3 coding sequence is TGTGCCAGCTCACCACCTTTTAACTATGGCTACACCTTC. This gives the protein CASSPPFNYGYTF.

This clonotype has a count of ten or more. V gene TRBV24-1 combines with J gene TRBJ2-2; D remains ambiguous. CDR3 length: 17 amino acids. The ends were cut back, 1 base at V and 0 bases at J, with 11 bases in the middle. The germline gives CDR1 KGHDR, CDR2 SFDVKD. The CDR3 reads CATSDFGSQTNTGELFF. The CDR3 DNA is TGTGCCACCAGTGATTTCGGCAGCCAAACGAACACCGGGGAGCTGTTTTTT.

This clonotype was seen repeatedly, ten times or more. This chain joins TRBV29-1 and TRBJ1-1, with D perhaps TRBD1 (6 bases). Germline CDR1 SQVTM, CDR2 ANQGSEA. This CDR3 spans 12 amino acids. V was cut by 4 bases and J by 1 base, with 7 bases left in between. This CDR3 is CSVGTANTEAFF. The CDR3 nucleotides read TGCAGCGTTGGGACAGCGAACACTGAAGCTTTCTTT.

At least ten counts were recorded for this clonotype. The rearrangement joins TRBV19 to TRBJ2-5; TRBD1 aligns across 7 bases. V trimming: 5 bases; J trimming: 0 bases; junction bases outside the gene matches: 6. This CDR3 comprises 15 residues. Germline V lookup: CDR1 LNHDA, CDR2 SQIVND (reference sequence). In DNA, the CDR3 is TGTGCCAGTAGTCCTCCGACAGGGTACCAAGAGACCCAGTACTTC. It specifies CASSPPTGYQETQYF. Full variable domain (rest looked up from reference TRBV19 and TRBJ2-5): DGGITQSPKYLFRKEGQNVTLSCEQNLNHDAMYWYRQDPGQGLRLIYYSQIVNDFQKGDIAEGYSVSREKKESFPLTVTSAQKNPTAFYLCASSPPTGYQETQYFGPGTRLLVL.

This clonotype was seen more than once but under ten times. J is TRBJ2-7 and V is TRBV24-1, with no clear D. The CDR3 length is 13 residues. V was clipped by 4 bases and J by 5 bases, with 11 bases between them. CDR1 is KGHDR and CDR2 is SFDVKD in the germline V gene. The CDR3 nucleotides are TGTGCCACCAGTGAGCCCGCAGGAAACGAGCAGTACTTC. Protein: CATSEPAGNEQYF.

The rearrangement joins TRBV9 to TRBJ2-4, with 13 bases aligning to TRBD2. Germline assignment: CDR1 SGDLS and CDR2 YYNGEE. The V and J ends lost 4 bases and 7 bases, in that order; junction bases with no gene match: 11. This CDR3 has 17 amino acids. CDR3 in amino acids: CASSPQITSGGGNIQYF. Written as DNA, the CDR3 is TGTGCCAGCAGCCCCCAAATCACTAGCGGGGGGGGGAACATTCAGTACTTC.

The chain is built from TRBV12-3 or TRBV12-4 and TRBJ1-2; D uncertain. This CDR3 has 14 residues. Between the trimmed V and J ends, which lost 6 bases and 0 bases, there was a span of 11 bases. The CDR3 spells CASSTAGANYGYTF. In DNA, the CDR3 is TGTGCCAGCAGCACCGCAGGAGCTAACTATGGCTACACCTTC.

This clonotype has at least ten counts. The chain couples TRBV9 to TRBJ2-7; weak D call: TRBD1 (6 bases). The germline gives CDR1 SGDLS, CDR2 YYNGEE. The V end lost 3 bases, the J end lost 6 bases, and 19 bases lay between the germline ends. CDR3 length: 15 amino acids. For the CDR3, the DNA is TGTGCCAGCAGCGAGACAGGACAGACCTTTTCCGAGCAGTACTTC. It encodes CASSETGQTFSEQYF.

At least ten counts were recorded for this clonotype. The V call is TRBV3-1, the J call TRBJ1-1; a possible D gene is TRBD1 (6 bases). Trimming removed 3 bases at V and 5 bases at J, with 10 bases between. The germline V gene encodes CDR1 LGHDT and CDR2 YNNKEL (reference sequence). There are 13 residues in the CDR3. The CDR3 reads CASSHDQGTEAFF. The CDR3 region has the DNA TGTGCCAGCAGCCACGACCAGGGGACTGAAGCTTTCTTT.

At least ten counts were recorded for this clonotype. The genes are TRBV3-1 and TRBJ2-5, with D unresolved. The CDR3 consists of 14 residues. Germline loops: CDR1 LGHDT, CDR2 YNNKEL (reference sequence). The V gene lost 4 bases and the J gene lost 5 bases, with 14 bases spanning the gap. The CDR3 protein is CASSLPTTPETQYF. In DNA, the CDR3 is TGTGCCAGCAGCCTCCCGACAACCCCCGAGACCCAGTACTTC.

The gene calls are TRBV12-3 or TRBV12-4 and TRBJ2-5; 10 bases fit TRBD2. V shed 6 bases, J shed 5 bases, and the junction held 9 bases outside the gene matches. The CDR3 runs to 15 residues. CDR3 in amino acids: CASRRSGGVGETQYF. In DNA form, the CDR3 reads TGTGCCAGCAGGCGGAGCGGGGGGGTTGGTGAGACCCAGTACTTC.

This clonotype was observed many times. The chain has TRBV28 and TRBJ1-5; 7 bases line up with TRBD1. The CDR3 consists of 14 residues. Germline trimming cut 6 bases from V and 7 bases from J; bases unmatched to any gene: 9. Per the germline V gene, CDR1 is MDHEN and CDR2 is SYDVKM. CDR3: CASSHSGGMQPQHF. In DNA, the CDR3 is TGTGCCAGCAGCCACTCAGGGGGGATGCAGCCCCAGCATTTT.

The chain has TRBV10-1 and TRBJ1-1, with TRBD1 matching 8 bases. With 5 bases clipped from V and 0 bases from J, the junction kept 8 bases outside the gene matches. Germline CDR1 and CDR2: WNHNN and SYGVQD (reference sequence). CDR3 length: 16 residues. CDR3 DNA: TGCGCCAGCAGTCCGACAGGGGATCCCATGAACACTGAAGCTTTCTTT. Amino acid sequence: CASSPTGDPMNTEAFF.

The rearrangement links TRBV28 to TRBJ1-5, with 7 bases matching TRBD1. The CDR3 consists of 16 residues. Trimming at V came to 4 bases and at J to 0 bases, leaving 6 bases not matched to a gene. Germline CDR1 reads MDHEN; CDR2 reads SYDVKM. CDR3 in amino acids: CASSSLTGFSNQPQHF. The CDR3, as DNA: TGTGCCAGCAGTTCCTTGACAGGGTTTAGCAATCAGCCCCAGCATTTT.

J is TRBJ2-5 and V is TRBV20-1, with 7 positions matching TRBD2. Trimming took 5 bases from V and 4 from J; bases not matched to a gene: 4. Germline CDR1 is DFQATT and CDR2 is SNEGSKA (reference sequence). The CDR3 has 12 amino acids. CDR3 DNA sequence: TGCAGTGCTGGGGACTACCTAGAGACCCAGTACTTC. As protein: CSAGDYLETQYF.

The table lists this clonotype with many counts. V is TRBV7-9 and J is TRBJ1-5, with 7 bases that match TRBD1. Germline lookup yields CDR1 SEHNR and CDR2 FQNEAQ (reference sequence). The V and J ends lost 5 bases and 3 bases, in that order; junction bases with no gene match: 7. This CDR3 has 15 residues. The CDR3 coding sequence is TGTGCCAGCAGCCTAGGGGGCCACGACAATCAGCCCCAGCATTTT. It specifies CASSLGGHDNQPQHF.

This clonotype was recorded at least ten times. This chain links TRBV12-3 or TRBV12-4 with TRBJ1-2; D not resolved. The CDR3 covers 13 residues. The V end was cut by 3 bases, the J end by 4 bases, with 9 bases between. The CDR3 DNA sequence: TGTGCCAGCAGTTTGGGCAGCACCTATGGCTACACCTTC. Translating it yields CASSLGSTYGYTF.

This clonotype was found many times. This chain connects TRBV20-1 to TRBJ2-7; D unclear. CDR3 length: 15 residues. V was clipped by 0 bases and J by 5 bases, with 17 bases between them. Per germline, CDR1 DFQATT and CDR2 SNEGSKA (reference sequence). The DNA for the CDR3 is TGCAGTGCTAGAGATTCCAAAGTTCTCAACCACGAGCAGTACTTC. Its protein is CSARDSKVLNHEQYF.

This clonotype was recorded at least ten times. The gene calls are TRBV10-1 and TRBJ1-1, with D hard to call. This CDR3 has 13 amino acids. Germline loops: CDR1 WNHNN, CDR2 SYGVQD (reference sequence). The ends were cut back, 0 bases at V and 8 bases at J, with 10 bases in the middle. In DNA, the CDR3 is TGCGCCAGCAGTGAGTCGAAGCGGGAAGAAGCTTTCTTT. This gives the protein CASSESKREEAFF.

On this clonotype itself: A much larger clone lies a single base off, so this may be a read error. The CDR3 is CASSLREGARNNQPQHF. Written as DNA, the CDR3 is TGTGCCAGCAGCTTAAGAGAGGGGGCAAGAAACAATCAGCCCCAGCATTTT. This sequence joins TRBV7-3 and TRBJ1-5; 7 bases fit TRBD1. Trimming at V came to 1 base and at J to 3 bases, leaving 9 bases not matched to a gene. The CDR3 is 17 amino acids. Germline assignment: CDR1 SGHTA and CDR2 FQGTGA. Combining the CDR3 with reference TRBV7-3 and TRBJ1-5 gives the whole variable domain GAGVSQTPSNKVTEKGKYVELRCDPISGHTALYWYRQSLGQGPEFLIYFQGTGAADDSGLPNDRFFAVRPEGSVSTLKIQRTERGDSAVYLCASSLREGARNNQPQHFGDGTRLSIL.

The J gene is TRBJ2-7, the V gene TRBV27; D might be TRBD2 (5 bases). Trimming took off 6 bases at V and 3 bases at J, with 15 bases between the two ends. The CDR3 contains 14 residues. Germline assignment: CDR1 MNHEY and CDR2 SMNVEV (reference sequence). The CDR3 reads CASSYSNGLYEQYF. The DNA of the CDR3 is TGTGCCAGCAGCTATTCCAATGGACTCTACGAGCAGTACTTC.

This clonotype has at least ten counts. This chain links TRBV20-1 with TRBJ2-7, with a possible D match to TRBD2 (5 bases). The CDR3 runs 12 residues. Germline CDR1 reads DFQATT; CDR2 reads SNEGSKA (reference sequence). V was cut by 0 bases and J by 7 bases, with 10 bases left in between. CDR3 amino acids: CSARDPLAEQYF. The CDR3 DNA reads TGCAGTGCTAGAGACCCCCTAGCTGAGCAGTACTTC.

The J gene is TRBJ1-1, the V gene TRBV12-5, with D perhaps TRBD1 (5 bases). Germline CDR1 reads LGHNT; CDR2 reads FRNRAP. V was shortened by 3 bases and J by 6 bases, with 11 bases between the two germline ends. The CDR3 is 13 residues long. CDR3 DNA: TGTGCTAGTGGTTTATCGGGGCTCTCTGAAGCTTTCTTT. Translating gives CASGLSGLSEAFF.